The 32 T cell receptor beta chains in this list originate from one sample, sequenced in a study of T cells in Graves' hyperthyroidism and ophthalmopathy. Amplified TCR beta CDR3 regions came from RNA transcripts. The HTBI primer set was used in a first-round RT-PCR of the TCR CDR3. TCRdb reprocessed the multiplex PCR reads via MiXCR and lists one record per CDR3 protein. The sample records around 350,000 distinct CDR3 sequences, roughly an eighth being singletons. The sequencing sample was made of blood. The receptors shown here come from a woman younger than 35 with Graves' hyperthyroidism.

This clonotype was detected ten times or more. CDR3: CASSSHSGQGLDGYTF. The CDR3 region has the DNA TGTGCCAGCAGCTCACACTCGGGACAGGGTTTAGATGGCTACACCTTC. The V call is TRBV3-1, the J call TRBJ1-2; 9 nucleotides agree with TRBD1. The CDR3 covers 16 residues. The V gene end was trimmed by 5 bases and the J gene end by 6 bases; junction bases not matched to a gene: 13. Germline assignment: CDR1 LGHDT and CDR2 YNNKEL (reference sequence).

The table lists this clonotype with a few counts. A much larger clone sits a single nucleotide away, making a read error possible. The CDR3 spells CAWIGGGAGGGQPQHF. CDR3 DNA sequence: TGTGCCTGGATTGGCGGTGGGGCAGGGGGGGGACAGCCCCAGCATTTT. The rearrangement links TRBV30 to TRBJ1-5; 7 bases match TRBD1. J lost 7 bases, V lost 4 bases, and 16 bases had no gene match. CDR3 length equals 16 residues. The germline CDR1 and CDR2 sequences are GTSNPN and SVGIG (reference sequence).

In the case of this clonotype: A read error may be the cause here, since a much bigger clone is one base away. DNA of the CDR3: TGTGCCAGCAGTCAGACAGAGAGCACTGAAGCTTTCTTT. This gives the protein CASSQTESTEAFF. V gene TRBV6-2 or TRBV6-3 combines with J gene TRBJ1-1, with a possible D match to TRBD1 (5 bases). The V end was cut by 5 bases, the J end by 4 bases, with 11 bases between. The CDR3 consists of 13 residues. Looked up from germline, CDR1 is MNHEY and CDR2 is SVGEGT.

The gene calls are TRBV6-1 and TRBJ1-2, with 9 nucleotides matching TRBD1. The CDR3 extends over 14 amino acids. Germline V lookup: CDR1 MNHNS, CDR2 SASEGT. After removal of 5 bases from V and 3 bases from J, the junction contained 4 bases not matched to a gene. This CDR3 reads CASSWTGDDYGYTF. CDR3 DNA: TGTGCCAGCAGTTGGACAGGGGACGACTATGGCTACACCTTC.

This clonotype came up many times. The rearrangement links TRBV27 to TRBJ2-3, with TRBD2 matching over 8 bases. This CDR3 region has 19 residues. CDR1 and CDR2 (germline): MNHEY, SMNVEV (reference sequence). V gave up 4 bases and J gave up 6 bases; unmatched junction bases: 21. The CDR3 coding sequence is TGTGCCAGCAGTTCCGAGCGGGGGTTCCCCGCGGGGGGACACGATACGCAGTATTTT. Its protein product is CASSSERGFPAGGHDTQYF.

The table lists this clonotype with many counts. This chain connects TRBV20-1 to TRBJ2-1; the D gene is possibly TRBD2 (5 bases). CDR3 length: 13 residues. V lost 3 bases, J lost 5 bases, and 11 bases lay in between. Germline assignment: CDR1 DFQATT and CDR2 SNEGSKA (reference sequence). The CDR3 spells CSASSGLNNEQFF. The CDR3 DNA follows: TGCAGTGCTAGTAGTGGACTTAACAATGAGCAGTTCTTC.

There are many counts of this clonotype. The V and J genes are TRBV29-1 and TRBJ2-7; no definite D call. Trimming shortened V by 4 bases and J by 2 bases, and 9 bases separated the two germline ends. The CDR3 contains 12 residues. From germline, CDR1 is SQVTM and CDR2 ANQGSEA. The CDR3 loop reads CSVAAETYEQYF. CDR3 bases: TGCAGCGTTGCTGCGGAGACCTACGAGCAGTACTTC.

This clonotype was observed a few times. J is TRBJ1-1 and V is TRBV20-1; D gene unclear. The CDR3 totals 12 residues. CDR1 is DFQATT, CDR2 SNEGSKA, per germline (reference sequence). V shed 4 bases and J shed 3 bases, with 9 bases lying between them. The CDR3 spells CSANPRDTEAFF. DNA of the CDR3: TGCAGTGCTAACCCCCGGGACACTGAAGCTTTCTTT.

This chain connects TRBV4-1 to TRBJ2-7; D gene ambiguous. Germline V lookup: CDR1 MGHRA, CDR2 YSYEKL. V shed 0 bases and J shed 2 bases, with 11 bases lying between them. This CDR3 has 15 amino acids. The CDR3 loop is CASSQDGSLPYEQYF. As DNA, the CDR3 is TGCGCCAGCAGCCAAGATGGGTCCCTTCCCTACGAGCAGTACTTC.

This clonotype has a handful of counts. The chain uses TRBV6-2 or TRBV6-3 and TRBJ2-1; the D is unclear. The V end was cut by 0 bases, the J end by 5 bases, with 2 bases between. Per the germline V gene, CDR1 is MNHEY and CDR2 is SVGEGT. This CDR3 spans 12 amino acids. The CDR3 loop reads CASSYSNNEQFF. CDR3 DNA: TGTGCCAGCAGTTACTCAAACAATGAGCAGTTCTTC.

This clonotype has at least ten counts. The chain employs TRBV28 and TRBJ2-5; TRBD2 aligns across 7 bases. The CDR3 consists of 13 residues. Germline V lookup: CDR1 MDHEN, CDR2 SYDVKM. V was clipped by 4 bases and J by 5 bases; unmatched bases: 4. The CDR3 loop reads CASSSGGGETQYF. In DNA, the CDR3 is TGTGCCAGCAGTTCCGGGGGAGGGGAGACCCAGTACTTC.

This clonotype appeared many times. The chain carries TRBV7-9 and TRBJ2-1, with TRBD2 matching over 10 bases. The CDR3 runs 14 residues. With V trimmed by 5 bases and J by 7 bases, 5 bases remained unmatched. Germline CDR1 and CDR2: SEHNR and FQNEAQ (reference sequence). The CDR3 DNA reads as TGTGCCAGCAGCGGAAAGCGGGAGGGTAATGAGCAGTTCTTC. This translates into CASSGKREGNEQFF.

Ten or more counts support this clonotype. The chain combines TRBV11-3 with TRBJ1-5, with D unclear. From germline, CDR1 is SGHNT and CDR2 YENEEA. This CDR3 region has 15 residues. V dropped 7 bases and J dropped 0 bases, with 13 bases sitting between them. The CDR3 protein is CASKCRQPSNQPQHF. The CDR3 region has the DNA TGTGCCAGCAAGTGTAGGCAGCCTAGCAATCAGCCCCAGCATTTT.

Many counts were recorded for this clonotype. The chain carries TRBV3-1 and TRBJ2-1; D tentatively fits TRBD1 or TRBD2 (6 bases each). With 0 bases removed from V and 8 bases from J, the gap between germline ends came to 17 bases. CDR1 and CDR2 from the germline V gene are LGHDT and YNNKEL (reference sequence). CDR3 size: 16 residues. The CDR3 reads CASSQELGGLRDEQFF. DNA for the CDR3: TGTGCCAGCAGCCAAGAACTAGGGGGACTTAGAGATGAGCAGTTCTTC.

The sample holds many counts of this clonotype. The CDR3 bases are TGTGCCAGCAGTGACTCCGATCCGGATGAGCAGTTCTTC. Its translation is CASSDSDPDEQFF. The V and J genes are TRBV6-4 and TRBJ2-1, with D hard to call. Trimming removed 0 bases from V and 8 bases from J, with 8 bases in between. The CDR3 is 13 residues long. Germline-derived CDR1 and CDR2 are MRHNA and SNTAGT.

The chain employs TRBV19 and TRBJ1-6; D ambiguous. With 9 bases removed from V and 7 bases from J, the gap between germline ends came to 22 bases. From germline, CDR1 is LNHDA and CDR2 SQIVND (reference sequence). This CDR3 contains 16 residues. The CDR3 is CASRNQEGRTNSPLHF. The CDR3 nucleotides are TGTGCCAGCCGAAATCAGGAAGGACGGACGAATTCACCCCTCCACTTT.

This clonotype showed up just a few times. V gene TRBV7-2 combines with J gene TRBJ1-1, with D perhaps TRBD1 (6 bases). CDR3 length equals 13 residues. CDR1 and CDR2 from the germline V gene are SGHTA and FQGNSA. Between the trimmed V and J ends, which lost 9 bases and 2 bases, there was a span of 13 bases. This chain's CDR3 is CARSGHTNTEAFF. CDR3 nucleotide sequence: TGTGCCAGGTCGGGACACACTAACACTGAAGCTTTCTTT. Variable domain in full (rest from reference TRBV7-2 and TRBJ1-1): GAGVSQSPSNKVTEKGKDVELRCDPISGHTALYWYRQSLGQGLEFLIYFQGNSAPDKSGLPSDRFSAERTGGSVSTLTIQRTQQEDSAVYLCARSGHTNTEAFFGQGTRLTVV.

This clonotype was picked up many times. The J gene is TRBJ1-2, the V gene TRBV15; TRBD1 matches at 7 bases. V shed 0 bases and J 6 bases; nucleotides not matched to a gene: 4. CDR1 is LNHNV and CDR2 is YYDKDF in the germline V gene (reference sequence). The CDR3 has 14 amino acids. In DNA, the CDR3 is TGTGCCACCAGCAGAGAGATTCAGGGGGATGGCTACACCTTC. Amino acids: CATSREIQGDGYTF.

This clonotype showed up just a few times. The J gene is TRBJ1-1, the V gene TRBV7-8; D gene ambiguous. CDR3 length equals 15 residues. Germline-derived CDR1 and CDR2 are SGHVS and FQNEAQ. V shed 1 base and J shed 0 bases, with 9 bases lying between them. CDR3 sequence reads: CASSLVAGMNTEAFF. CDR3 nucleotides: TGTGCCAGCAGCTTAGTTGCAGGAATGAACACTGAAGCTTTCTTT.

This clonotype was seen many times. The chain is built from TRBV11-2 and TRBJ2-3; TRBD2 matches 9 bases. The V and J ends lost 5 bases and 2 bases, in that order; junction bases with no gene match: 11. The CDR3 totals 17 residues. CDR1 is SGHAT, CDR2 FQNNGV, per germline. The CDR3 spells CASSRPLAGHPTDTQYF. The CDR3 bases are TGTGCCAGCAGCCGGCCTCTAGCGGGGCACCCCACAGATACGCAGTATTTT.

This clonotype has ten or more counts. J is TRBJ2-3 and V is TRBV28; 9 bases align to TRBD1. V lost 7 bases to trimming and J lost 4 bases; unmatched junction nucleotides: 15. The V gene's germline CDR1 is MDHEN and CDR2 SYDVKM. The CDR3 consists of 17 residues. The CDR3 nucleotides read TGTGCCAGCACCGATATTCCGGGACAGGGAACCCCAGATACGCAGTATTTT. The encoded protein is CASTDIPGQGTPDTQYF.

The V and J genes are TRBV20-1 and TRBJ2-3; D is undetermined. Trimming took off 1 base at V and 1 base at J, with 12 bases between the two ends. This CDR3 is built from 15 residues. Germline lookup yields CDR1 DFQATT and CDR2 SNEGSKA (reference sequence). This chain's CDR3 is CSARGQTTRTDTQYF. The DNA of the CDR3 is TGCAGTGCTAGAGGTCAAACTACCCGCACAGATACGCAGTATTTT.

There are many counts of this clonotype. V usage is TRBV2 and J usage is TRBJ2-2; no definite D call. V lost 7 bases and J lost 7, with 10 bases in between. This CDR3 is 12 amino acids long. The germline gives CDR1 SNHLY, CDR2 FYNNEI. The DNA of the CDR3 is TGTGCCAGCAAGAAGGAGATCGGGGAGCTGTTTTTT. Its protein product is CASKKEIGELFF.

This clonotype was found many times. The CDR3 DNA reads TGTGCCAGCAGTGAAGTTGGGACAGGGTTCCATGAGCAGTTCTTC. Translation: CASSEVGTGFHEQFF. V is TRBV2 and J is TRBJ2-1; 9 bases agree with TRBD1. The V gene end was trimmed by 1 base and the J gene end by 8 bases; junction bases not matched to a gene: 6. The length of the CDR3 is 15 residues. Germline V gene data show CDR1 as SNHLY and CDR2 as FYNNEI.

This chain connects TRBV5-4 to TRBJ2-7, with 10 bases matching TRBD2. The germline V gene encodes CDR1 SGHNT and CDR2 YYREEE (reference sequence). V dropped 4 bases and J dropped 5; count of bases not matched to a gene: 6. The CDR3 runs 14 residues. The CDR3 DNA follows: TGTGCCAGCAGCCAGACTAGCGGGCGGGACGAGCAGTACTTC. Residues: CASSQTSGRDEQYF.

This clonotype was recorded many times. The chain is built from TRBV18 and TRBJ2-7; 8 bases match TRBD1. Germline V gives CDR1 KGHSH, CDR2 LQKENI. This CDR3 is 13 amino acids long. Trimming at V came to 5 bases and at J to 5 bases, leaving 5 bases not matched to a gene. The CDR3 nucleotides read TGTGCCAGCTCAGCGGACAGGGCACACGAGCAGTACTTC. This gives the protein CASSADRAHEQYF.

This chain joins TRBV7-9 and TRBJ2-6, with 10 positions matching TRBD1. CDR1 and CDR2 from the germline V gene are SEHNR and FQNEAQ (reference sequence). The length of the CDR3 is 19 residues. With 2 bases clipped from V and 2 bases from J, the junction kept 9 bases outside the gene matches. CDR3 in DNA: TGTGCCAGCAGCTTACGTTGGGGACAGGGGATCGCTGGGGCCAACGTCCTGACTTTC. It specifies CASSLRWGQGIAGANVLTF. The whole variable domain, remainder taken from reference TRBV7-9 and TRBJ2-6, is DTGVSQNPRHKITKRGQNVTFRCDPISEHNRLYWYRQTLGQGPEFLTYFQNEAQLEKSRLLSDRFSAERPKGSFSTLEIQRTEQGDSAMYLCASSLRWGQGIAGANVLTFGAGSRLTVL.

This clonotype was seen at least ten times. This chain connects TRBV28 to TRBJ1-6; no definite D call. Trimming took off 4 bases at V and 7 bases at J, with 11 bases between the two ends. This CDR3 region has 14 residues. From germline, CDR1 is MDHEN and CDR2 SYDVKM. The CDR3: CASSSPVGNSPLHF. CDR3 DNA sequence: TGTGCCAGCAGTTCCCCGGTGGGGAATTCACCCCTCCACTTT.

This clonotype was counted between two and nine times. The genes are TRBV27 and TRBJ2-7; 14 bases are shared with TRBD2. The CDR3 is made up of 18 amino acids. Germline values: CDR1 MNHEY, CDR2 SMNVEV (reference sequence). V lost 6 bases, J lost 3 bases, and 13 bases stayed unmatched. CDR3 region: CASSPMGLAGVLGYEQYF. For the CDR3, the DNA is TGTGCCAGCAGCCCCATGGGACTAGCGGGAGTCCTGGGCTACGAGCAGTACTTC.

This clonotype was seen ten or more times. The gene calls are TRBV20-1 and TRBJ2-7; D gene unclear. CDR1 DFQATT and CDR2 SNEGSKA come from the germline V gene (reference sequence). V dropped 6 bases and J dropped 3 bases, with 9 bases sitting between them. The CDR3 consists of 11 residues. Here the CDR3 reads CSAVENYEQYF. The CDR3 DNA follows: TGCAGTGCCGTAGAGAACTACGAGCAGTACTTC.

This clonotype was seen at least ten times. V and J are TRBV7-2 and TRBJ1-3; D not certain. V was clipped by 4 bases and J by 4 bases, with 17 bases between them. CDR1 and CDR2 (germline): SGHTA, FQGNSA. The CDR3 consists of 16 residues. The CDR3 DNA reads TGTGCCAGCAGCTCCGCCGGTTCAGCTTCAGGAAACACCATATATTTT. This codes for CASSSAGSASGNTIYF.

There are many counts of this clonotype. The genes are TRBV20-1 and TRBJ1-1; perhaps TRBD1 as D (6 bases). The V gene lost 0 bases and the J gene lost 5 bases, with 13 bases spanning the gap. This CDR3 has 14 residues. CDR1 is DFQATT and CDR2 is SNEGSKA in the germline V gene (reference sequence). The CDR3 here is CSARDLQGRTEAFF. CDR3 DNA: TGCAGTGCTAGAGATTTACAGGGAAGGACTGAAGCTTTCTTT.